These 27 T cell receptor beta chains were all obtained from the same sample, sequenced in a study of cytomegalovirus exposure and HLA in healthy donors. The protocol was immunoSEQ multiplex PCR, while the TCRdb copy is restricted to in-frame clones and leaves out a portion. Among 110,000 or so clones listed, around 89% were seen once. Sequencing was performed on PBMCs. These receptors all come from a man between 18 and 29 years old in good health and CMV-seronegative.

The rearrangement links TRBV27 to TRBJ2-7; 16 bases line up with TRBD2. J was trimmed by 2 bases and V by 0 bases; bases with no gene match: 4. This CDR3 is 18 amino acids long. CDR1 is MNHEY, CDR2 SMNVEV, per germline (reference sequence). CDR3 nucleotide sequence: TGTGCCAGCAGTTTATCTCCGGGACTAGCGGGGGGGCCCTACGAGCAGTACTTC. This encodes CASSLSPGLAGGPYEQYF.

CDR3 loop: CASSIVSTSFIYEQYF. CDR3 sequence (DNA): TGTGCCAGTAGTATAGTCTCAACTAGCTTCATCTACGAGCAGTACTTC. V is TRBV19 and J is TRBJ2-7; D may be TRBD2 (6 bases). The CDR3 sequence is 16 residues long. Trimming stripped 1 base from V and 3 bases from J, with 16 bases between. Germline CDR1 LNHDA, CDR2 SQIVND (reference sequence). The full variable domain, with the rest looked up from reference TRBV19 and TRBJ2-7, is DGGITQSPKYLFRKEGQNVTLSCEQNLNHDAMYWYRQDPGQGLRLIYYSQIVNDFQKGDIAEGYSVSREKKESFPLTVTSAQKNPTAFYLCASSIVSTSFIYEQYFGPGTRLTVT.

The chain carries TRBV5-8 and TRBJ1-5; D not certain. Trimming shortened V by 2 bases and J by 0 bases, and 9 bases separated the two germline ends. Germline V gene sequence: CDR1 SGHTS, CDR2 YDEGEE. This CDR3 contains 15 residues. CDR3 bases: TGTGCCAGCAGCTTAAGAGAGGATAGCAATCAGCCCCAGCATTTT. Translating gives CASSLREDSNQPQHF.

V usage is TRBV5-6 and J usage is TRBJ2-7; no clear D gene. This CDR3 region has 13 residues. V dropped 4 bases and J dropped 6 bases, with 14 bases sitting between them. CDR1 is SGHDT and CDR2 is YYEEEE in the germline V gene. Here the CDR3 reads CASSLNRQGEQYF. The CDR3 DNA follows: TGTGCCAGCAGCCTCAACCGACAAGGCGAGCAGTACTTC.

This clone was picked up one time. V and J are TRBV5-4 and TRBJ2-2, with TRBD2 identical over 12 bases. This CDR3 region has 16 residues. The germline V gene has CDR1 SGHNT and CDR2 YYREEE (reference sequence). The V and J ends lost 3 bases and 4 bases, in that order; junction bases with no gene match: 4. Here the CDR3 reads CASSSLAGGPTGELFF. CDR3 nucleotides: TGTGCCAGCAGCTCACTAGCGGGAGGTCCCACCGGGGAGCTGTTTTTT.

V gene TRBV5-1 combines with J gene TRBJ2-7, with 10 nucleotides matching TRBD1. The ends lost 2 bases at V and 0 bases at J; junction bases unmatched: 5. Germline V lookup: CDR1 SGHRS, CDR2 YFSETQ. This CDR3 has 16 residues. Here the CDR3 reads CASSFGTGVLSYEQYF. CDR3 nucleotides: TGCGCCAGCAGCTTTGGGACAGGGGTTCTCTCCTACGAGCAGTACTTC.

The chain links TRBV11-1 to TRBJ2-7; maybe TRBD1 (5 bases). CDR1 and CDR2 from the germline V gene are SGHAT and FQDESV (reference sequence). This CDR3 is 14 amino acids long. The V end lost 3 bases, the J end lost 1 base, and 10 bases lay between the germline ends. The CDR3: CASSFQTESYEQYF. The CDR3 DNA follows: TGTGCCAGCAGCTTCCAGACAGAATCCTACGAGCAGTACTTC.

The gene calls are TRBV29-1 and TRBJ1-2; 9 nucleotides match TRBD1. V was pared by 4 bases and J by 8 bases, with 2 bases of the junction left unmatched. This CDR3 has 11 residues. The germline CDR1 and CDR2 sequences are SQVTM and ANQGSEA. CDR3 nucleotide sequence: TGCAGCGTTGGGACAGGGGACGGCTACACCTTC. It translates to CSVGTGDGYTF.

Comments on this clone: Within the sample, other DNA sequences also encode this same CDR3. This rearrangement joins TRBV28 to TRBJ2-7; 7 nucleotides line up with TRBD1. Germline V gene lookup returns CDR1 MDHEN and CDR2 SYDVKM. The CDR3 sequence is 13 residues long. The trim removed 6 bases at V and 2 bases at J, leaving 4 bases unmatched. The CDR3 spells CASSPTGTYEQYF. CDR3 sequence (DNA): TGTGCCAGCAGCCCGACAGGGACCTACGAGCAGTACTTC.

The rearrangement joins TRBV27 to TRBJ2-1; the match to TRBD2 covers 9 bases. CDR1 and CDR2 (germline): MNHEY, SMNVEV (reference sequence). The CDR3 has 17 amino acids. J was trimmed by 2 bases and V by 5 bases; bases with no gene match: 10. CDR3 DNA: TGTGCCAGCAGTGCCAATAGGGCGGGAGGGCCCTACAATGAGCAGTTCTTC. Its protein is CASSANRAGGPYNEQFF.

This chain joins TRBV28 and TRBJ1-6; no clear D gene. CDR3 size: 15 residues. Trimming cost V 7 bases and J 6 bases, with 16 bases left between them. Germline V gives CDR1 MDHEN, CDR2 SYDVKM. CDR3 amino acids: CASTLTHLGNSPLHF. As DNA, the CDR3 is TGTGCCAGCACCTTAACCCACCTCGGTAATTCACCCCTCCACTTT.

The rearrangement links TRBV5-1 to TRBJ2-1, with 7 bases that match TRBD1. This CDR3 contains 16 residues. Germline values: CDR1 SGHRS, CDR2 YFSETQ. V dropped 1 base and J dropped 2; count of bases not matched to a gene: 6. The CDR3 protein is CASSLQGGTPYNEQFF. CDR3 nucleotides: TGCGCCAGCAGCTTGCAAGGGGGCACCCCCTACAATGAGCAGTTCTTC.

This CDR3 is CSVEGARISEQFF. CDR3 DNA sequence: TGCAGCGTTGAAGGGGCCAGGATTTCTGAGCAGTTCTTC. The V and J genes are TRBV29-1 and TRBJ2-1; D ambiguous. Germline V gene data show CDR1 as SQVTM and CDR2 as ANQGSEA. The CDR3 consists of 13 residues. The V end lost 1 base, the J end lost 9 bases, and 13 bases lay between the germline ends.

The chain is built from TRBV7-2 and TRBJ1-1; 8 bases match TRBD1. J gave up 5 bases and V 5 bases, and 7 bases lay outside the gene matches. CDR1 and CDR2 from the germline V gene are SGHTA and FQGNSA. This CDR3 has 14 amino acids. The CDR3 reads CASSIQGARTEAFF. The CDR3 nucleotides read TGTGCCAGCAGCATCCAGGGGGCGAGGACTGAAGCTTTCTTT.

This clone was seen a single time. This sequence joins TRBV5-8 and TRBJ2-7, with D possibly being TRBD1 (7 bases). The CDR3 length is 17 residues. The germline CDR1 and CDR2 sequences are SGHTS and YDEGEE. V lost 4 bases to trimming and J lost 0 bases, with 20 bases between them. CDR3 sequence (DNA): TGTGCCAGCAGCAAGCTCAGACAGGGACTTTACTCCTACGAGCAGTACTTC. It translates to CASSKLRQGLYSYEQYF.

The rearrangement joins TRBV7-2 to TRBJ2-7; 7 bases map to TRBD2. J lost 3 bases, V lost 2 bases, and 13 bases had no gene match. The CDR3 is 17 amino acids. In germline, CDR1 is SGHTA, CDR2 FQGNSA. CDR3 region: CASSLRLEGGRFYEQYF. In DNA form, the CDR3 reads TGTGCCAGCAGCTTAAGGTTGGAGGGAGGGCGGTTCTACGAGCAGTACTTC.

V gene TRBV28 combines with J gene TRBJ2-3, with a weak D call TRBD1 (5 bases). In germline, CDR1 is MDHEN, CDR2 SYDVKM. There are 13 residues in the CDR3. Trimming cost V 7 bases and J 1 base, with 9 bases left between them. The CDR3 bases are TGTGCCAGCAAAGTGACAGGCACAGATACGCAGTATTTT. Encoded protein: CASKVTGTDTQYF.

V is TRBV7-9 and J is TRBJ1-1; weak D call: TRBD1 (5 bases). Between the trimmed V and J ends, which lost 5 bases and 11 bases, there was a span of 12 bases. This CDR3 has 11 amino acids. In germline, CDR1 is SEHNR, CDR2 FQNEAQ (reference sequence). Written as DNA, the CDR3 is TGTGCCAGCAGCCAAACCCGGGGGGCTTTCTTT. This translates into CASSQTRGAFF.

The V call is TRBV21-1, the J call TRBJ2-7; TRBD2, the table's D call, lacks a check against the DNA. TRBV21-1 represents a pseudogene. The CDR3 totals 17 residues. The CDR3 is CASSRCPEELISYEQYF. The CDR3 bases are TGTGCCAGCAGCCGATGCCCGGAGGAGCTGATCTCCTACGAGCAGTACTTC.

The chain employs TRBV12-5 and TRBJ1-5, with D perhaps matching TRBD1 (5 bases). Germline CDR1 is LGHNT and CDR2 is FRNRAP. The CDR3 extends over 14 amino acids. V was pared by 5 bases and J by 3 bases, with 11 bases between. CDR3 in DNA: TGTGCTAGTGGTACCGGGGGGTTCAATCAGCCCCAGCATTTT. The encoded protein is CASGTGGFNQPQHF.

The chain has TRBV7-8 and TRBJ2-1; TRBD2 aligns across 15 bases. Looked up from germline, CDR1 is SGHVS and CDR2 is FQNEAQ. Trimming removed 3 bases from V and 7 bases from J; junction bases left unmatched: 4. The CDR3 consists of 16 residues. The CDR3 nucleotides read TGTGCCAGCAGCTTTCCGGGACTAGCGGGAGGTAATGAGCAGTTCTTC. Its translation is CASSFPGLAGGNEQFF.

The DNA for the CDR3 is TGTGCCAGCAGCGTAGTATCGGAGGGGGCGAACACTGAAGCTTTCTTT. As protein: CASSVVSEGANTEAFF. V usage is TRBV9 and J usage is TRBJ1-1; 7 bases are shared with TRBD1. The V gene's germline CDR1 is SGDLS and CDR2 YYNGEE. V gave up 0 bases and J gave up 1 base; unmatched junction bases: 6. The CDR3 is made up of 16 amino acids.

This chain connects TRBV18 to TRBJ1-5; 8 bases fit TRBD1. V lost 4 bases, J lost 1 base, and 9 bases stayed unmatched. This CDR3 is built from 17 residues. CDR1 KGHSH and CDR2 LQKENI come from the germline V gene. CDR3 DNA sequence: TGTGCCAGCTCACTAAACAGCAGGGGGCAGAGCAATCAGCCCCAGCATTTT. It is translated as CASSLNSRGQSNQPQHF.

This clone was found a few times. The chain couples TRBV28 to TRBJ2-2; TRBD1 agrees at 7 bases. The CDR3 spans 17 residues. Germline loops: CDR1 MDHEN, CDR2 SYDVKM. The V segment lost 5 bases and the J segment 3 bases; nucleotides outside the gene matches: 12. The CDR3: CASSISTGAQDTGELFF. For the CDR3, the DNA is TGTGCCAGCAGTATTTCAACAGGGGCTCAGGACACCGGGGAGCTGTTTTTT.

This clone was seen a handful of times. CDR3 nucleotides: TGCGCCAGCAGTATGCTAGCGTCAGATACGCAGTATTTT. Its translation: CASSMLASDTQYF. This sequence joins TRBV10-2 and TRBJ2-3, with D perhaps TRBD2 (6 bases). Germline values: CDR1 WSHSY, CDR2 SAAADI. The CDR3 consists of 13 residues. Trimming took 5 bases from V and 4 from J, leaving 10 bases between them.

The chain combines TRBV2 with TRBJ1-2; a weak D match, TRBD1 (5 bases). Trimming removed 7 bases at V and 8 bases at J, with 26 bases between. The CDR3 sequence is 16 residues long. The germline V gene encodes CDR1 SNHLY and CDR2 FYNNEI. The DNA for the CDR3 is TGTGCCAGCATGGCGGGACTGGTTACCTCAAAGGGGGGCTACACCTTC. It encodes CASMAGLVTSKGGYTF. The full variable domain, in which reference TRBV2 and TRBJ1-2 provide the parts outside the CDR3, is EPEVTQTPSHQVTQMGQEVILRCVPISNHLYFYWYRQILGQKVEFLVSFYNNEISEKSEIFDDQFSVERPDGSNFTLKIRSTKLEDSAMYFCASMAGLVTSKGGYTFGSGTRLTVV.

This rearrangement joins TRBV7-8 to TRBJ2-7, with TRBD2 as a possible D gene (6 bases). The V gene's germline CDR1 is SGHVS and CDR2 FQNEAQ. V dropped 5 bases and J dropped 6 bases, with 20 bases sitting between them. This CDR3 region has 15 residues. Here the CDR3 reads CASSKLGGTVREQYF. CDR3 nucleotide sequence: TGTGCCAGCAGCAAACTCGGAGGGACGGTGCGCGAGCAGTACTTC.